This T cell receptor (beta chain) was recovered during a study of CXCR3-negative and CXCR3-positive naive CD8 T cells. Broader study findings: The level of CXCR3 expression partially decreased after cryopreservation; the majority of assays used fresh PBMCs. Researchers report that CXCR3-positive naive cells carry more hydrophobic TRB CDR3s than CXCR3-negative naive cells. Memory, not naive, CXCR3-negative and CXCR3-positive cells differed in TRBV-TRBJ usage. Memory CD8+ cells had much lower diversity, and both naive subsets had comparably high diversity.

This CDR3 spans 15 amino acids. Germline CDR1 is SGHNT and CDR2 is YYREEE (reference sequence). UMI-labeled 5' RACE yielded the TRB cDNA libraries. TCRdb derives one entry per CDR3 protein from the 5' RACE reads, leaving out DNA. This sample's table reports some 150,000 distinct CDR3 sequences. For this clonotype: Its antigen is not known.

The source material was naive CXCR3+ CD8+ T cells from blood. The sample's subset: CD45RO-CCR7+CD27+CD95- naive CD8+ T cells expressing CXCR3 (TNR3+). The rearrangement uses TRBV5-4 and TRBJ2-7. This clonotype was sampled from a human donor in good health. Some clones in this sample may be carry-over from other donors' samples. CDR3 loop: CASSSPDKSLHEQYF.